A single sample is the source of the 16 T cell receptor beta chains below, sequenced in a study of CD8+ T cells in alopecia areata. cDNA prepared by RNA extraction and subsequent reverse transcription served as the template for sequencing. The table came from immunoSEQ multiplex PCR; TCRdb's copy has only in-frame clones and leaves some out. The data hold 89,000 or so clones, with approximately 50% observed a single time. The sample was NKG2D-high CD8+ T cells sorted from blood. The receptors were sampled from a human donor with alopecia areata.

This rearrangement joins TRBV9 to TRBJ1-1; 12 nucleotides line up with TRBD1. The CDR3 loop spans 18 amino acids. CDR1 and CDR2 (germline): SGDLS, YYNGEE. The trim removed 3 bases at V and 3 bases at J, leaving 12 bases unmatched. In DNA form, the CDR3 reads TGTGCCAGCAGCGGTGGGGAGGGACAGGGGGCTTTGTACACTGAAGCTTTCTTT. Protein product: CASSGGEGQGALYTEAFF.

The sample holds a few counts of this clone. V and J are TRBV4-2 and TRBJ2-5, with 11 positions matching TRBD2. With V trimmed by 8 bases and J by 4 bases, 9 bases remained unmatched. The CDR3 contains 15 residues. Germline loops: CDR1 LGHNA, CDR2 YNFKEQ. This CDR3 is CASRELAGDGETQYF. The CDR3 DNA sequence: TGTGCCAGCCGCGAACTAGCGGGAGATGGAGAGACCCAGTACTTC.

This clone was counted between two and nine times. This chain uses TRBV29-1 with TRBJ2-7; 7 bases are a match to TRBD1. V gave up 4 bases and J gave up 1 base; unmatched junction bases: 7. CDR1 SQVTM and CDR2 ANQGSEA come from the germline V gene. The CDR3 runs 14 residues. The CDR3 loop reads CSVVPGQASYEQYF. CDR3 DNA: TGCAGCGTTGTTCCCGGACAGGCTTCCTACGAGCAGTACTTC.

The CDR3 DNA sequence: TGCAGCGGAGGCCCCTCGAGCTACGAGCAGTACTTC. Protein product: CSGGPSSYEQYF. The chain joins TRBV29-1 to TRBJ2-7, with D unresolved. The CDR3 contains 12 residues. CDR1 is SQVTM and CDR2 is ANQGSEA in the germline V gene. Between the trimmed V and J ends, which lost 7 bases and 3 bases, there was a span of 13 bases.

The rearrangement joins TRBV4-1 to TRBJ2-1; D unclear. Germline CDR1 and CDR2: MGHRA and YSYEKL. V lost 5 bases to trimming and J lost 6 bases, with 11 bases between them. CDR3 length equals 13 residues. CDR3 sequence reads: CASSSPQSNEQFF. The CDR3 bases are TGCGCCAGCAGCAGCCCGCAATCCAATGAGCAGTTCTTC.

The chain employs TRBV13 and TRBJ2-5; 13 bases fit TRBD2. This CDR3 is built from 17 residues. The germline CDR1 and CDR2 sequences are PRHDT and FYEKMQ (reference sequence). V was clipped by 3 bases and J by 7 bases; unmatched bases: 11. CDR3 nucleotides: TGTGCCAGCAGCTTTTATGGACTAGCGGGAGAGGAGCGGACCCAGTACTTC. It codes for CASSFYGLAGEERTQYF. Full variable domain (remainder filled in from reference TRBV13 and TRBJ2-5): AAGVIQSPRHLIKEKRETATLKCYPIPRHDTVYWYQQGPGQDPQFLISFYEKMQSDKGSIPDRFSAQQFSDYHSELNMSSLELGDSALYFCASSFYGLAGEERTQYFGPGTRLLVL.

The chain links TRBV4-1 to TRBJ2-1; TRBD1 aligns across 10 bases. The V segment lost 4 bases and the J segment 1 base; nucleotides outside the gene matches: 13. Germline V gene sequence: CDR1 MGHRA, CDR2 YSYEKL. The CDR3 loop spans 19 amino acids. The CDR3 loop is CASSPAGQGNKGSYNEQFF. The DNA of the CDR3 is TGCGCCAGCAGCCCCGCGGGACAGGGGAATAAGGGGTCCTACAATGAGCAGTTCTTC.

In its sample, this clone was seen a few times. This chain joins TRBV29-1 and TRBJ2-5; maybe TRBD1 (5 bases). Germline lookup yields CDR1 SQVTM and CDR2 ANQGSEA. There are 14 residues in the CDR3. Trimming shortened V by 8 bases and J by 3 bases, and 19 bases separated the two germline ends. This chain's CDR3 is CSPIVGHPEETQYF. DNA of the CDR3: TGCAGCCCCATAGTGGGGCATCCCGAAGAGACCCAGTACTTC.

This clone was observed a few times. The rearrangement uses TRBV25-1 and TRBJ1-3; D gene uncertain. V lost 4 bases to trimming and J lost 5 bases, with 18 bases between them. The germline gives CDR1 MGHDK, CDR2 SYGVNS. The CDR3 runs 16 residues. As DNA, the CDR3 is TGTGCCAGCAGTGCCGCCATCCCGGGAATACGAAACACCATATATTTT. Amino acids: CASSAAIPGIRNTIYF.

V gene TRBV12-5 combines with J gene TRBJ2-4; 9 bases align to TRBD1. V dropped 5 bases and J dropped 7; count of bases not matched to a gene: 15. Germline CDR1 and CDR2: LGHNT and FRNRAP. CDR3 size: 17 residues. CDR3 sequence: CASGPPWDREGRNIQYF. The CDR3 nucleotides read TGTGCTAGTGGTCCCCCTTGGGACAGGGAGGGGAGGAACATTCAGTACTTC.

There are a few counts of this clone. V is TRBV7-9 and J is TRBJ2-1, with TRBD2 matching over 13 bases. J was trimmed by 2 bases and V by 4 bases; bases with no gene match: 2. CDR3 length equals 16 residues. Germline CDR1 SEHNR, CDR2 FQNEAQ (reference sequence). CDR3 residues: CASSYGLAGAYNEQFF. CDR3 coding DNA: TGTGCCAGCAGCTACGGACTAGCGGGAGCCTACAATGAGCAGTTCTTC.

The chain links TRBV5-6 to TRBJ1-2; D perhaps matches TRBD1 (5 bases). Germline CDR1 reads SGHDT; CDR2 reads YYEEEE. Trimming took 7 bases from V and 2 from J, leaving 12 bases between them. This CDR3 is 13 amino acids long. The CDR3 region has the DNA TGTGCCAGCTTCGGGGCAGGGAACTATGGCTACACCTTC. Translating it yields CASFGAGNYGYTF.

In this sample, this clone turned up a few times. This chain uses TRBV12-5 with TRBJ2-7; D may correspond to TRBD1 or TRBD2 (5 bases each). CDR3 length: 14 amino acids. V was cut by 3 bases and J by 6 bases, with 15 bases left in between. Germline V gene data show CDR1 as LGHNT and CDR2 as FRNRAP. The CDR3: CASGLTGGSPEQYF. The CDR3 bases are TGTGCTAGTGGTTTAACAGGAGGTTCACCCGAGCAGTACTTC.

This clone was counted a few times. The chain uses TRBV13 and TRBJ2-3, with 7 bases matching TRBD2. Germline-derived CDR1 and CDR2 are PRHDT and FYEKMQ (reference sequence). The CDR3 has 14 amino acids. J lost 3 bases, V lost 5 bases, and 5 bases had no gene match. The CDR3 spells CASSLRLATDTQYF. CDR3 nucleotides: TGTGCCAGCAGCCTACGACTAGCTACAGATACGCAGTATTTT.

The chain couples TRBV29-1 to TRBJ2-1; a possible D gene is TRBD2 (5 bases). The germline V gene encodes CDR1 SQVTM and CDR2 ANQGSEA. The V end was cut by 6 bases, the J end by 5 bases, with 20 bases between. CDR3 length: 15 residues. The CDR3 is CSVCPVRTSNNEQFF. In DNA, the CDR3 is TGCAGCGTGTGCCCCGTTAGGACTTCCAACAATGAGCAGTTCTTC.

This clone turned up a few times. The rearrangement uses TRBV2 and TRBJ1-2, with D possibly being TRBD1 (5 bases). The CDR3 has 13 amino acids. Germline V gene sequence: CDR1 SNHLY, CDR2 FYNNEI. Trimming stripped 2 bases from V and 8 bases from J, with 12 bases between. The CDR3 DNA reads as TGTGCCAGCAGTGAACCACAGGTCGGAGGCTACACCTTC. Translation gives CASSEPQVGGYTF.